These 27 T cell receptor beta chains originate from one sample sequenced in a study of cytomegalovirus exposure and HLA in healthy donors. PCR involved 60 Vbeta and 13 Jbeta primers. The assay was immunoSEQ multiplex PCR, and TCRdb's table has in-frame clones only and misses some. Of around 200,000 clones listed, roughly 85% are singletons. The sequenced sample consisted of PBMCs. These receptors were taken from a woman aged 45-65 years in good health and CMV-seronegative.

The chain couples TRBV7-9 to TRBJ1-1, with 9 bases matching TRBD1. The CDR3 runs to 17 residues. J lost 0 bases, V lost 2 bases, and 7 bases had no gene match. Germline CDR1 SEHNR, CDR2 FQNEAQ (reference sequence). The CDR3 sequence: CASSLSNRGRVNTEAFF. The CDR3 DNA is TGTGCCAGCAGCTTAAGTAACAGGGGGCGAGTGAACACTGAAGCTTTCTTT.

This chain links TRBV5-4 with TRBJ2-5; no firm D call. The assigned J gene may be wrong: the sequence end matches TRBJ2-7 better. Germline-derived CDR1 and CDR2 are SGHNT and YYREEE (reference sequence). This CDR3 region has 13 residues. The CDR3 protein is CASSLGFSYEQYF. The CDR3 nucleotides read TGTGCCAGCAGCTTGGGTTTCTCCTACGAGCAGTACTTC.

In regard to this clone: An end of the junction does not agree with germline; a read error may underlie this. The chain uses TRBV28 and TRBJ2-1; 14 nucleotides line up with TRBD2. Germline assignment: CDR1 MDHEN and CDR2 SYDVKM. The CDR3 is 12 amino acids. The CDR3 coding sequence is TGTGCCAGCAGTTTATTGACTAGCGGGGGGGTCTTC. Encoded protein: CASSLLTSGGVF.

This clone was counted a few times. This chain connects TRBV10-2 to TRBJ2-3; the match to TRBD2 covers 8 bases. The CDR3 consists of 16 residues. CDR1 and CDR2 from the germline V gene are WSHSY and SAAADI. V lost 4 bases and J lost 0; bases outside the gene matches: 6. The CDR3 here is CASSGDWTSSTDTQYF. Written as DNA, the CDR3 is TGCGCCAGCAGTGGGGACTGGACTAGCAGCACAGATACGCAGTATTTT.

The V call is TRBV28, the J call TRBJ2-1; 7 positions agree with TRBD2. Germline CDR1 reads MDHEN; CDR2 reads SYDVKM. This CDR3 spans 15 amino acids. V shed 5 bases and J 3 bases; nucleotides not matched to a gene: 7. As DNA, the CDR3 is TGTGCCAGCAGTGGCGGACTAGTGAACTACAATGAGCAGTTCTTC. This gives the protein CASSGGLVNYNEQFF.

The chain combines TRBV14 with TRBJ2-3; 7 nucleotides agree with TRBD1. Germline CDR1 and CDR2: SGHDN and FVKESK. V dropped 6 bases and J dropped 1; count of bases not matched to a gene: 7. This CDR3 is built from 15 residues. The CDR3 DNA is TGTGCCAGCAGACGGACAGGCCTGGGCACAGATACGCAGTATTTT. Protein sequence: CASRRTGLGTDTQYF. Looking up the rest from reference TRBV14 and TRBJ2-3 gives the full variable domain: EAGVTQFPSHSVIEKGQTVTLRCDPISGHDNLYWYRRVMGKEIKFLLHFVKESKQDESGMPNNRFLAERTGGTYSTLKVQPAELEDSGVYFCASRRTGLGTDTQYFGPGTRLTVL.

This clone was found once. The chain has TRBV19 and TRBJ2-3; 7 bases fit TRBD2. The germline gives CDR1 LNHDA, CDR2 SQIVND (reference sequence). The length of the CDR3 is 15 residues. The V segment lost 5 bases and the J segment 8 bases; nucleotides outside the gene matches: 13. CDR3 coding DNA: TGTGCCAGTAGTCCGACCGGGACTACCGCGGGTACGCAGTATTTT. This translates into CASSPTGTTAGTQYF. Full variable domain (remainder filled in from reference TRBV19 and TRBJ2-3): DGGITQSPKYLFRKEGQNVTLSCEQNLNHDAMYWYRQDPGQGLRLIYYSQIVNDFQKGDIAEGYSVSREKKESFPLTVTSAQKNPTAFYLCASSPTGTTAGTQYFGPGTRLTVL.

A word on this clone: At the DNA level, this CDR3 is encoded by other sequences in the same sample as well. The rearrangement uses TRBV11-3 and TRBJ2-2, with TRBD1 as a possible D gene (5 bases). V was pared by 3 bases and J by 6 bases, with 8 bases between. Germline V gene sequence: CDR1 SGHNT, CDR2 YENEEA. There are 13 residues in the CDR3. This CDR3 reads CASSLGRAGELFF. DNA for the CDR3: TGTGCCAGCAGCTTGGGGCGCGCCGGGGAGCTGTTTTTT.

The chain links TRBV19 to TRBJ1-1; tentatively, D is TRBD1 (6 bases). The germline V gene has CDR1 LNHDA and CDR2 SQIVND (reference sequence). Trimming removed 7 bases at V and 2 bases at J, with 17 bases between. The CDR3 has 15 amino acids. The CDR3 loop reads CASTSRQELNTEAFF. Written as DNA, the CDR3 is TGTGCCAGTACCTCCAGACAGGAGCTTAACACTGAAGCTTTCTTT.

The gene calls are TRBV18 and TRBJ2-2; no clear D gene. The V end lost 5 bases, the J end lost 4 bases, and 14 bases lay between the germline ends. This CDR3 is built from 15 residues. The germline V gene has CDR1 KGHSH and CDR2 LQKENI. CDR3 amino acids: CASSTSLVTTGELFF. DNA for the CDR3: TGTGCCAGCTCAACCAGTCTAGTGACCACCGGGGAGCTGTTTTTT.

The chain couples TRBV21-1 to TRBJ1-1; the table names TRBD1, a call not compared with the DNA. TRBV21-1 is tagged as a pseudogene. There are 17 residues in the CDR3. The CDR3 nucleotides read TGTGCCAGCAGCAAAGACCGGGACAGGGAGGTGAACACTGAAGCTTTCTTT. Encoded protein: CASSKDRDREVNTEAFF.

CDR3 loop: CATALAGREQVTGELFF. For the CDR3, the DNA is TGCGCCACCGCTTTGGCGGGTCGGGAACAAGTAACCGGGGAGCTGTTTTTT. The chain carries TRBV4-1 and TRBJ2-2; D may be TRBD2 (5 bases). The CDR3 spans 17 residues. Trimming cost V 10 bases and J 5 bases, with 26 bases left between them. Germline-derived CDR1 and CDR2 are MGHRA and YSYEKL.

The chain has TRBV25-1 and TRBJ2-3, with TRBD1 matching 7 bases. The length of the CDR3 is 14 residues. Germline CDR1 MGHDK, CDR2 SYGVNS. Germline trimming cut 5 bases from V and 6 bases from J; bases unmatched to any gene: 8. In DNA form, the CDR3 reads TGTGCCAGCAGTCCGGGACAGCTTAAGGATACGCAGTATTTT. Translation: CASSPGQLKDTQYF. Full variable domain (remainder filled in from reference TRBV25-1 and TRBJ2-3): EADIYQTPRYLVIGTGKKITLECSQTMGHDKMYWYQQDPGMELHLIHYSYGVNSTEKGDLSSESTVSRIRTEHFPLTLESARPSHTSQYLCASSPGQLKDTQYFGPGTRLTVL.

CDR3 protein: CASSPSGQQRYSNQPQHF. The CDR3 nucleotides read TGTGCCAGCAGTCCCTCGGGACAGCAGCGATATAGCAATCAGCCCCAGCATTTT. V usage is TRBV27 and J usage is TRBJ1-5; TRBD1 matches 7 bases. The CDR3 runs 18 residues. Germline assignment: CDR1 MNHEY and CDR2 SMNVEV (reference sequence). V lost 5 bases to trimming and J lost 0 bases; unmatched junction nucleotides: 13.

This chain joins TRBV5-1 and TRBJ1-5, with 8 positions matching TRBD1. Germline V lookup: CDR1 SGHRS, CDR2 YFSETQ. This CDR3 region has 15 residues. The J segment lost 7 bases and the V segment lost 0 bases, leaving 6 bases of the junction unmatched. CDR3 coding DNA: TGCGCCAGCAGCTTGGAGGCAGGGGGCGGGCAGCCCCAGCATTTT. Translation: CASSLEAGGGQPQHF.

The rearrangement joins TRBV6-5 to TRBJ2-7, with 11 bases aligning to TRBD1. Germline V gene lookup returns CDR1 MNHEY and CDR2 SVGAGI. The trim removed 4 bases at V and 2 bases at J, leaving 4 bases unmatched. The CDR3 length is 15 residues. The CDR3: CASSSRTGGPYEQYF. DNA for the CDR3: TGTGCCAGCAGTTCAAGGACAGGGGGCCCCTACGAGCAGTACTTC.

The gene calls are TRBV6-5 and TRBJ2-5; D not resolved. The J call may be mistaken, given a closer DNA end match to TRBJ2-7. The length of the CDR3 is 11 residues. Germline V gene data show CDR1 as MNHEY and CDR2 as SVGAGI. The CDR3, as DNA: TGTGCCAGCTCGCGCGCCTACGAGCAGTACTTC. Residues: CASSRAYEQYF.

This sequence joins TRBV25-1 and TRBJ2-3, with TRBD1 matching 8 bases. The CDR3 has 16 residues. The germline gives CDR1 MGHDK, CDR2 SYGVNS. Germline trimming cut 7 bases from V and 2 bases from J; bases unmatched to any gene: 11. The CDR3 loop reads CASNKPGQANTDTQYF. In DNA, the CDR3 is TGTGCCAGCAACAAACCGGGACAGGCGAACACAGATACGCAGTATTTT. The full variable domain, in which reference TRBV25-1 and TRBJ2-3 provide the parts outside the CDR3, is EADIYQTPRYLVIGTGKKITLECSQTMGHDKMYWYQQDPGMELHLIHYSYGVNSTEKGDLSSESTVSRIRTEHFPLTLESARPSHTSQYLCASNKPGQANTDTQYFGPGTRLTVL.

Points on this clone: Other DNA sequences in this specimen translate into the identical CDR3. The chain joins TRBV19 to TRBJ2-7, with 10 bases identical to TRBD2. This CDR3 comprises 14 residues. V was clipped by 2 bases and J by 4 bases; unmatched bases: 2. Germline V gene data show CDR1 as LNHDA and CDR2 as SQIVND (reference sequence). The CDR3 loop reads CASSITSGAYEQYF. The DNA of the CDR3 is TGTGCCAGTAGTATAACTAGCGGGGCTTACGAGCAGTACTTC.

The chain uses TRBV7-2 and TRBJ2-2, with 13 bases fitting TRBD2. The germline gives CDR1 SGHTA, CDR2 FQGNSA. This CDR3 has 16 residues. Germline trimming cut 7 bases from V and 7 bases from J; bases unmatched to any gene: 9. The CDR3 spells CASTQGLAGRDGELFF. DNA of the CDR3: TGTGCCAGCACCCAGGGACTAGCGGGACGGGACGGGGAGCTGTTTTTT.

This sequence joins TRBV11-2 and TRBJ2-2; 10 bases are shared with TRBD2. V was pared by 2 bases and J by 7 bases, with 10 bases of the junction left unmatched. This CDR3 spans 17 amino acids. Germline V gene sequence: CDR1 SGHAT, CDR2 FQNNGV. CDR3 DNA sequence: TGTGCCAGCAGCTTAAGAGGAGCGGGAGGGCCAAACGGGGAGCTGTTTTTT. Translated: CASSLRGAGGPNGELFF.

The chain recombines TRBV19 with TRBJ1-5, with TRBD1 matching 8 bases. V shed 7 bases, J shed 6 bases, and the junction held 11 bases outside the gene matches. From germline, CDR1 is LNHDA and CDR2 SQIVND (reference sequence). CDR3 length equals 15 residues. CDR3: CASTFRGRWAQPQHF. The CDR3 DNA sequence: TGTGCCAGTACATTCAGGGGGCGCTGGGCTCAGCCCCAGCATTTT.

The chain employs TRBV5-1 and TRBJ2-3, with 8 bases fitting TRBD2. This CDR3 comprises 16 residues. The junction had 3 bases not matched to a gene; V was cut back by 0 bases and J by 0 bases. Germline V lookup: CDR1 SGHRS, CDR2 YFSETQ. The CDR3 is CASSLGSGVSTDTQYF. In DNA, the CDR3 is TGCGCCAGCAGCTTGGGTAGCGGGGTTAGCACAGATACGCAGTATTTT. Supplemented by reference TRBV5-1 and TRBJ2-3, the full variable domain reads KAGVTQTPRYLIKTRGQQVTLSCSPISGHRSVSWYQQTPGQGLQFLFEYFSETQRNKGNFPGRFSGRQFSNSRSEMNVSTLELGDSALYLCASSLGSGVSTDTQYFGPGTRLTVL.

The chain couples TRBV5-1 to TRBJ2-1, with D possibly TRBD2 on 6 matching bases. The V gene lost 4 bases and the J gene lost 5 bases, with 13 bases spanning the gap. CDR3 length: 14 amino acids. Germline V gene sequence: CDR1 SGHRS, CDR2 YFSETQ. The CDR3 region has the DNA TGCGCCAGCAGCCAAGGCGGGACCAACAATGAGCAGTTCTTC. Encoded protein: CASSQGGTNNEQFF. Full variable domain (rest looked up from reference TRBV5-1 and TRBJ2-1): KAGVTQTPRYLIKTRGQQVTLSCSPISGHRSVSWYQQTPGQGLQFLFEYFSETQRNKGNFPGRFSGRQFSNSRSEMNVSTLELGDSALYLCASSQGGTNNEQFFGPGTRLTVL.

The V gene is TRBV5-4, the J gene TRBJ1-3; 10 bases map to TRBD1. CDR1 and CDR2 (germline): SGHNT, YYREEE (reference sequence). The CDR3 extends over 15 amino acids. The V segment lost 6 bases and the J segment 4 bases; nucleotides outside the gene matches: 7. In nucleotides, the CDR3 is TGTGCCAGCACCCGCGGGACAGGGGAAGGAAACACCATATATTTT. Encoded protein: CASTRGTGEGNTIYF.

The J gene is TRBJ2-5, the V gene TRBV27; D possibly corresponds to TRBD2 (5 bases). Germline lookup yields CDR1 MNHEY and CDR2 SMNVEV (reference sequence). V shed 11 bases and J shed 2 bases, with 12 bases lying between them. This CDR3 is 12 amino acids long. CDR3 region: CASYPGQETQYF. The CDR3 DNA sequence: TGTGCCTCGTACCCGGGGCAAGAGACCCAGTACTTC.

This chain joins TRBV27 and TRBJ2-3, with D possibly matching TRBD2 (5 bases). Trimming shortened V by 2 bases and J by 2 bases, and 8 bases separated the two germline ends. Germline values: CDR1 MNHEY, CDR2 SMNVEV (reference sequence). The CDR3 spans 14 residues. CDR3 nucleotides: TGTGCCAGCAGTTTAGACTATCCCACAGATACGCAGTATTTT. Its translation: CASSLDYPTDTQYF.